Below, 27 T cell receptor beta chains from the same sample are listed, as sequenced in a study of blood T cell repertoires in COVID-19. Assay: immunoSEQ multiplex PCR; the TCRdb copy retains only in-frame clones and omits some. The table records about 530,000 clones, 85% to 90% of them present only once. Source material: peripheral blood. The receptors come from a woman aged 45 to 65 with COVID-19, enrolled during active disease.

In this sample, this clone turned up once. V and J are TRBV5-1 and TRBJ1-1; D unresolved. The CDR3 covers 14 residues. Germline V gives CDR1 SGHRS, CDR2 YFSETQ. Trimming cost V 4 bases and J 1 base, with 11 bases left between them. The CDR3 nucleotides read TGCGCCAGCAGCCGAGGCGCGGGGAACACTGAAGCTTTCTTT. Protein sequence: CASSRGAGNTEAFF.

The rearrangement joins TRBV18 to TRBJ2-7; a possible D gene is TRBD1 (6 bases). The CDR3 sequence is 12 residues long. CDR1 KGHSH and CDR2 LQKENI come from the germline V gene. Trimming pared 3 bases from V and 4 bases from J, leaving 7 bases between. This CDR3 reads CASSPDRYEQYF. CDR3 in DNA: TGTGCCAGCTCACCCGACAGGTACGAGCAGTACTTC. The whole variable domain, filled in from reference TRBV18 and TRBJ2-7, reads NAGVMQNPRHLVRRRGQEARLRCSPMKGHSHVYWYRQLPEEGLKFMVYLQKENIIDESGMPKERFSAEFPKEGPSILRIQQVVRGDSAAYFCASSPDRYEQYFGPGTRLTVT.

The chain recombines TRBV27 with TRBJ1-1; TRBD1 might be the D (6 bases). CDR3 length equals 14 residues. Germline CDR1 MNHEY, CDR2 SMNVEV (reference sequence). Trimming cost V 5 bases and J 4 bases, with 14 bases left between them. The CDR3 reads CASSPRTRGTEAFF. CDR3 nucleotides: TGTGCCAGCAGTCCTAGGACCAGGGGCACTGAAGCTTTCTTT.

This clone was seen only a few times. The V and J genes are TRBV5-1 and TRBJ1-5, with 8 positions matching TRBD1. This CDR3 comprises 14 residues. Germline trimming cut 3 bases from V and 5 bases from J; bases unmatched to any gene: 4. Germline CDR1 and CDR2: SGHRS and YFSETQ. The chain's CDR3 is CASSYTGGDQPQHF. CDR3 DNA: TGCGCCAGCAGCTATACAGGGGGGGATCAGCCCCAGCATTTT.

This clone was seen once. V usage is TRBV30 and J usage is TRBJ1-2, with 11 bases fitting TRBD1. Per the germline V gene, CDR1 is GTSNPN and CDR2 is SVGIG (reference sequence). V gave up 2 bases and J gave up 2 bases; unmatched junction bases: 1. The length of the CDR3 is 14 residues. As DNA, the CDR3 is TGTGCCTGGAGTAGGACAGGGGGCAACTATGGCTACACCTTC. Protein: CAWSRTGGNYGYTF. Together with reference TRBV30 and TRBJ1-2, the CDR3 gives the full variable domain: SQTIHQWPATLVQPVGSPLSLECTVEGTSNPNLYWYRQAAGRGLQLLFYSVGIGQISSEVPQNLSASRPQDRQFILSSKKLLLSDSGFYLCAWSRTGGNYGYTFGSGTRLTVV.

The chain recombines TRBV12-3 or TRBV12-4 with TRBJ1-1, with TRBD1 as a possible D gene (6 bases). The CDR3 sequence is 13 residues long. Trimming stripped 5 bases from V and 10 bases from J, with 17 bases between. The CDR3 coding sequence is TGTGCCAGCAGTAGGCAGGGGAGTTGGGGAGCTTTCTTT. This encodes CASSRQGSWGAFF.

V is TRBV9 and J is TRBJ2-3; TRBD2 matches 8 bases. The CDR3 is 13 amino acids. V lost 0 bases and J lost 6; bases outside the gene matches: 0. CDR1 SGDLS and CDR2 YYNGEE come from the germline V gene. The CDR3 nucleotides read TGTGCCAGCAGCGTAGCGGGGGGGGATACGCAGTATTTT. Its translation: CASSVAGGDTQYF.

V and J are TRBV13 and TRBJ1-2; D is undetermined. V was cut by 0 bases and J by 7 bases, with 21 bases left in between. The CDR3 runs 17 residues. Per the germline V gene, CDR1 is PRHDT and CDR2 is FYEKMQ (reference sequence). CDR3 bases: TGTGCCAGCAGCTTAGGCCTGAGGCCTACCGGTATACGTGGCTACACCTTC. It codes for CASSLGLRPTGIRGYTF.

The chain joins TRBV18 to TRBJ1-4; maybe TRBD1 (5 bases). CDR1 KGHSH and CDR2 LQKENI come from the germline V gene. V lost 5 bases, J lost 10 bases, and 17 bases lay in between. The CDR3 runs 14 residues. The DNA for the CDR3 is TGTGCCAGCTCATCGTCTCAGGGATTTGGAAAACTGTTTTTT. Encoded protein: CASSSSQGFGKLFF.

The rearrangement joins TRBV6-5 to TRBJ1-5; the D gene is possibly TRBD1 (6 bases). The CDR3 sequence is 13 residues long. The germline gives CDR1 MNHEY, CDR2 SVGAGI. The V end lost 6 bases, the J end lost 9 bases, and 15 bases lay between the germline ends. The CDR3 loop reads CASSADRPGPQHF. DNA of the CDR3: TGTGCCAGCAGCGCAGACAGGCCAGGGCCCCAGCATTTT.

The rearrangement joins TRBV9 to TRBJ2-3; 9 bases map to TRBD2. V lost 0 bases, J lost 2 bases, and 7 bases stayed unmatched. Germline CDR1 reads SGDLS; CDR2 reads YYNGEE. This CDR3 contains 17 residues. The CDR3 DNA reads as TGTGCCAGCAGCGTAGATCAGACTAGCGGAGACACAGATACGCAGTATTTT. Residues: CASSVDQTSGDTDTQYF.

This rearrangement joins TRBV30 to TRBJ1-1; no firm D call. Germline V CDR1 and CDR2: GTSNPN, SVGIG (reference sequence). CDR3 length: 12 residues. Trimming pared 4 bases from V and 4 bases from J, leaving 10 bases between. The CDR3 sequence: CAWMRVGTEAFF. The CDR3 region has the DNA TGTGCCTGGATGAGGGTGGGCACTGAAGCTTTCTTT.

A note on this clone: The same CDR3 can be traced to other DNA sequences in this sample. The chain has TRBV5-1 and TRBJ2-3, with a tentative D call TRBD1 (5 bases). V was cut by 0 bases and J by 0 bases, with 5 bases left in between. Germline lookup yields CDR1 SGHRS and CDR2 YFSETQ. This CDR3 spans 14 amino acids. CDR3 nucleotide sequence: TGCGCCAGCAGCTTGGGACAGAGCACAGATACGCAGTATTTT. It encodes CASSLGQSTDTQYF.

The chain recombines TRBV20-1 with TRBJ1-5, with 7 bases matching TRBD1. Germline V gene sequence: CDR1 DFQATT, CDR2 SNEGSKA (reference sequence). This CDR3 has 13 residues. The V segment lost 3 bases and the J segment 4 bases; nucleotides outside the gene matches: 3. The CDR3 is CSASYRGNQPQHF. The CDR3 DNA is TGCAGTGCTAGTTACAGGGGAAATCAGCCCCAGCATTTT.

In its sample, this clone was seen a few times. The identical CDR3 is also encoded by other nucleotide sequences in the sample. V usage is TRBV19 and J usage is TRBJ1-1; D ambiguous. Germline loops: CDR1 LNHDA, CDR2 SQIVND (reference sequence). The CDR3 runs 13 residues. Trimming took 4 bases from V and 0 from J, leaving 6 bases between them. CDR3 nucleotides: TGTGCCAGTAGTACGACACTGAACACTGAAGCTTTCTTT. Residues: CASSTTLNTEAFF.

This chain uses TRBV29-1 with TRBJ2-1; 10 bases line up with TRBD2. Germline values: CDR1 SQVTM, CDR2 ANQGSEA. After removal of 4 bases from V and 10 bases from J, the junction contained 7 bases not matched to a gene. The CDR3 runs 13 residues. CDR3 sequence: CSVGTSGVGEQFF. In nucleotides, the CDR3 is TGCAGCGTTGGAACTAGCGGGGTAGGGGAGCAGTTCTTC.

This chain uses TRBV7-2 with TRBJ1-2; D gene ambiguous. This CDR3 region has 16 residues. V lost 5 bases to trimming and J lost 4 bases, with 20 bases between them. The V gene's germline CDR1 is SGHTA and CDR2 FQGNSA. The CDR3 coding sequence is TGTGCCAGCAGCCCCGGGCGGGCAGGTGGGGTCTATGGCTACACCTTC. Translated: CASSPGRAGGVYGYTF. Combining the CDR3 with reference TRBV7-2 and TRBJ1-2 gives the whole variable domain GAGVSQSPSNKVTEKGKDVELRCDPISGHTALYWYRQSLGQGLEFLIYFQGNSAPDKSGLPSDRFSAERTGGSVSTLTIQRTQQEDSAVYLCASSPGRAGGVYGYTFGSGTRLTVV.

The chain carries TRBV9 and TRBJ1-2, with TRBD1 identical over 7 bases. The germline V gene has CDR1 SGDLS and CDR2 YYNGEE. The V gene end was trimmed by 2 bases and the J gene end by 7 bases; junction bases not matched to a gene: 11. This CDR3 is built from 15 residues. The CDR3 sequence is CASSVRQGGSVGYTF. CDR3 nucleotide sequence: TGTGCCAGCAGCGTCCGACAGGGCGGATCGGTTGGCTACACCTTC.

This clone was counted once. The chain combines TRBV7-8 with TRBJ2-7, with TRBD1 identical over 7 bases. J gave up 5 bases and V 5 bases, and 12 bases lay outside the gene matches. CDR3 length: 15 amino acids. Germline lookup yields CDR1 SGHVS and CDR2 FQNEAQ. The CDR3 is CASSDYRGPLHEQYF. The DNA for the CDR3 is TGTGCCAGCAGCGACTACAGGGGCCCCCTCCACGAGCAGTACTTC.

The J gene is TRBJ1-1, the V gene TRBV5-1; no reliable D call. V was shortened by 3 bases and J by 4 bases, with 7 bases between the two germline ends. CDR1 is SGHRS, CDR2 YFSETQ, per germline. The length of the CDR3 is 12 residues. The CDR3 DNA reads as TGCGCCAGCAGCTCGTACTTCACTGAAGCTTTCTTT. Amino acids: CASSSYFTEAFF.

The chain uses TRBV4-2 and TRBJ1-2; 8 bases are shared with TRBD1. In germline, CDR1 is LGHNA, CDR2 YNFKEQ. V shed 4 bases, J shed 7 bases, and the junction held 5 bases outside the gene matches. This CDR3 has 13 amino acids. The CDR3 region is CASSPRGHSGYTF. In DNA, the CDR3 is TGTGCCAGCAGCCCCAGGGGGCATAGTGGCTACACCTTC.

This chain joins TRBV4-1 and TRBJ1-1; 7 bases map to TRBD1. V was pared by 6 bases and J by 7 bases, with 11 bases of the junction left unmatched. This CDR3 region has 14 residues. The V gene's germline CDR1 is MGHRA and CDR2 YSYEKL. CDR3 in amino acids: CASRLSQGNGEAFF. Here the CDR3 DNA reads TGCGCCAGCAGACTTTCACAGGGGAACGGTGAAGCTTTCTTT.

CDR3 residues: CASKEGPPGTDTQYF. In DNA form, the CDR3 reads TGTGCCAGCAAGGAGGGCCCACCCGGCACAGATACGCAGTATTTT. The chain joins TRBV27 to TRBJ2-3; weak D call: TRBD2 (6 bases). Germline lookup yields CDR1 MNHEY and CDR2 SMNVEV (reference sequence). The CDR3 loop spans 15 amino acids. V shed 7 bases and J shed 1 base, with 15 bases lying between them.

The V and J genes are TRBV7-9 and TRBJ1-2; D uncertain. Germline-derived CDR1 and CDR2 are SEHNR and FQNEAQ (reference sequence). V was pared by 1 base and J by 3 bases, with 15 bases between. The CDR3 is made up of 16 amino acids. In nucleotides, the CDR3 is TGTGCCAGCAGCTTAGGAGGGAGTTCGGAGGACTATGGCTACACCTTC. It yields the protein CASSLGGSSEDYGYTF.

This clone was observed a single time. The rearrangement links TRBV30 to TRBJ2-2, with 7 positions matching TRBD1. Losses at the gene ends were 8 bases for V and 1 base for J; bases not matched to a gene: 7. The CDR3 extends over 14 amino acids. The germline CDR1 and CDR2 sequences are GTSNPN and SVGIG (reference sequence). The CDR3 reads CARTTGKNTGELFF. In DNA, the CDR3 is TGTGCCCGAACGACAGGGAAGAACACCGGGGAGCTGTTTTTT.

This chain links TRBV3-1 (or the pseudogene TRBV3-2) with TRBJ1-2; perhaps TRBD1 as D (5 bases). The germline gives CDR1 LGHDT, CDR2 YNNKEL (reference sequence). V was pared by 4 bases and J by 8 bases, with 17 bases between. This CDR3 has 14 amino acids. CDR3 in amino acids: CASSPRLGGSGYTF. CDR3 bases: TGTGCCAGCAGCCCCCGACTTGGGGGGTCGGGCTACACCTTC.

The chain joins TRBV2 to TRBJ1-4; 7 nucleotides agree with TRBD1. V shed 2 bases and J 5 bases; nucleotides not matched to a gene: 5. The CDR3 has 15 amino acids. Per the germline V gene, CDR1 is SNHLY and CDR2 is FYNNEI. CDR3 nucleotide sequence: TGTGCCAGCAGTGAACAACAGGGGCGGAATGAAAAACTGTTTTTT. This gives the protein CASSEQQGRNEKLFF. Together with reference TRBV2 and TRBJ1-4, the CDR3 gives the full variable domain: EPEVTQTPSHQVTQMGQEVILRCVPISNHLYFYWYRQILGQKVEFLVSFYNNEISEKSEIFDDQFSVERPDGSNFTLKIRSTKLEDSAMYFCASSEQQGRNEKLFFGSGTQLSVL.